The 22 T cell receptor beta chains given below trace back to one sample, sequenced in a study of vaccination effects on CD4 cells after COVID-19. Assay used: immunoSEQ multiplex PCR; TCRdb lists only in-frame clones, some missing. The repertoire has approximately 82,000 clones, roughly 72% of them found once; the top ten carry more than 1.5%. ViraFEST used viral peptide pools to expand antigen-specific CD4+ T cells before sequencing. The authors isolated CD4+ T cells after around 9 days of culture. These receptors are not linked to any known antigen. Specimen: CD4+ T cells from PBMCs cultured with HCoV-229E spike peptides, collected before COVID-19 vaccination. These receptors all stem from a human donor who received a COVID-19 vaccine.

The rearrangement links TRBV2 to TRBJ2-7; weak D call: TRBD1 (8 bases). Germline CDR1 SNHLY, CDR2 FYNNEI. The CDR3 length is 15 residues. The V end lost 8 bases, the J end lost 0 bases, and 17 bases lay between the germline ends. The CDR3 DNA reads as TGTGCCAGCGACAGGGGAGGGGCTCTCTCCTACGAGCAGTACGTC. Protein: CASDRGGALSYEQYV.

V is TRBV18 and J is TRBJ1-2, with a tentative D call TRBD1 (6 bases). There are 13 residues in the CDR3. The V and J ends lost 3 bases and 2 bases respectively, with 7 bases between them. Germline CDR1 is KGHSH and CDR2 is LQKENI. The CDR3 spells CASSPGQNYGYTF. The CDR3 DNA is TGTGCCAGCTCACCTGGACAGAACTATGGCTACACCTTC.

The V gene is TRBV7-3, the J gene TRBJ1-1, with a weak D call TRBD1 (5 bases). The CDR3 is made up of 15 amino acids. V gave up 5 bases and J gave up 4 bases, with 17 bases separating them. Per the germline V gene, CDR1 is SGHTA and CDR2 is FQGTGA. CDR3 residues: CASSRQWGYGTEAFF. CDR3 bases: TGTGCCAGCAGCCGACAATGGGGCTATGGCACTGAAGCTTTCTTT.

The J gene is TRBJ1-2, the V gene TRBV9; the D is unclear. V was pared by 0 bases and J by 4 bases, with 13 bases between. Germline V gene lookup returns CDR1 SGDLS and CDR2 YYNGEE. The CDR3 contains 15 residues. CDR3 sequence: CASSVDGGKGYGYTF. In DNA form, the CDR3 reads TGTGCCAGCAGCGTAGACGGAGGGAAGGGCTATGGCTACACCTTC.

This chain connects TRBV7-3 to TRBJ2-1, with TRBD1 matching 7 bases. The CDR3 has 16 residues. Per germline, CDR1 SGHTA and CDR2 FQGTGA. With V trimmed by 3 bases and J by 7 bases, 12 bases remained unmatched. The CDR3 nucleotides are TGTGCCAGCAGCTTGCGAGGGGACAGAGACCCTAATGAGCAGTTCTTC. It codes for CASSLRGDRDPNEQFF.

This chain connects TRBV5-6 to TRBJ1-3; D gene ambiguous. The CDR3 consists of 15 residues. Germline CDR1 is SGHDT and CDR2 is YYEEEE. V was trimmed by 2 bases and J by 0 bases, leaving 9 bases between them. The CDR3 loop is CASSFGEYSGNTIYF. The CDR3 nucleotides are TGTGCCAGCAGCTTCGGGGAGTACTCTGGAAACACCATATATTTT.

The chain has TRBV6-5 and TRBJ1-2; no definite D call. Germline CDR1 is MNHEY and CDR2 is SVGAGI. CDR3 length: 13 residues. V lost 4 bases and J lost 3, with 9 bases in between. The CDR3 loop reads CASSSSGYYGYTF. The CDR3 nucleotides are TGTGCCAGCAGTTCCTCGGGTTACTATGGCTACACCTTC.

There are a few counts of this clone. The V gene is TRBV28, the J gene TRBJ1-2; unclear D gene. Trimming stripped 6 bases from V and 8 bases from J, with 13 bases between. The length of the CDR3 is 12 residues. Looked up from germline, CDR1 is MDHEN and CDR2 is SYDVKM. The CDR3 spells CASRTPIGGYTF. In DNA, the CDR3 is TGTGCCAGCAGAACGCCCATAGGAGGCTACACCTTC.

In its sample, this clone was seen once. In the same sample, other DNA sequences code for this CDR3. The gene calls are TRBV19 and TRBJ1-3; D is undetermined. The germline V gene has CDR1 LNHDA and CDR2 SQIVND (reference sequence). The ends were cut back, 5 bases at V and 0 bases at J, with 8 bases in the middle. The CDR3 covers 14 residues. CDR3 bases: TGTGCCAGTAGTCGCGGTAGCTCTGGAAACACCATATATTTT. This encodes CASSRGSSGNTIYF. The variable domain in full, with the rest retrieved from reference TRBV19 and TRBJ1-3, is DGGITQSPKYLFRKEGQNVTLSCEQNLNHDAMYWYRQDPGQGLRLIYYSQIVNDFQKGDIAEGYSVSREKKESFPLTVTSAQKNPTAFYLCASSRGSSGNTIYFGEGSWLTVV.

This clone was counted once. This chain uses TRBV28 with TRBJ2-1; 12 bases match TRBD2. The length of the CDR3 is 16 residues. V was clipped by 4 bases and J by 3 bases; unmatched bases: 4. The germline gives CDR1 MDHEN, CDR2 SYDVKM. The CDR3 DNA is TGTGCCAGCAGTTCGACTAGCGGGGGAGACTACAATGAGCAGTTCTTC. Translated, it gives CASSSTSGGDYNEQFF.

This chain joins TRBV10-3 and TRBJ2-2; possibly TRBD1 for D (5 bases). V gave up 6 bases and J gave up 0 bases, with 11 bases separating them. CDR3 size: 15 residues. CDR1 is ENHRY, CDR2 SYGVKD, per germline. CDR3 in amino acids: CAISLDTSNTGELFF. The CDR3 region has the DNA TGTGCCATCAGCTTGGACACCTCGAACACCGGGGAGCTGTTTTTT.

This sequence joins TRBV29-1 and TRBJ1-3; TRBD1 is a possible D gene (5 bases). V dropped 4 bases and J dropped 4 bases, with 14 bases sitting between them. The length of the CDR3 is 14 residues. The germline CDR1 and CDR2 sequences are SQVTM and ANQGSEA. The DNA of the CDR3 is TGCAGCGTTGTTGGGGGAGTGGGAGGAAACACCATATATTTT. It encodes CSVVGGVGGNTIYF.

CDR3 DNA: TGTGCCACCAGTGATCCCCGCACGGGAAACTATGGCTACACCTTC. This translates into CATSDPRTGNYGYTF. The rearrangement joins TRBV24-1 to TRBJ1-2, with D hard to call. This CDR3 has 15 residues. The germline V gene has CDR1 KGHDR and CDR2 SFDVKD. V was cut by 3 bases and J by 2 bases, with 12 bases left in between.

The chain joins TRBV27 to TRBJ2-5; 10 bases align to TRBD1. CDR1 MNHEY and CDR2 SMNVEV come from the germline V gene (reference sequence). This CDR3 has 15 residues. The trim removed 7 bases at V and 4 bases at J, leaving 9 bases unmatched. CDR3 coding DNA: TGTGCCAGCAAAGGGACAGGGGCTGTTGGAGAGACCCAGTACTTC. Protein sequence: CASKGTGAVGETQYF.

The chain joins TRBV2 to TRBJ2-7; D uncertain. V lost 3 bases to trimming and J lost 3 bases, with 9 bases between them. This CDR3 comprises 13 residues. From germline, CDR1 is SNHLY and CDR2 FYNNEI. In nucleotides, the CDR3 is TGTGCCAGCAGTGATAATTCCGGCTACGAGCAGTACGTC. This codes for CASSDNSGYEQYV.

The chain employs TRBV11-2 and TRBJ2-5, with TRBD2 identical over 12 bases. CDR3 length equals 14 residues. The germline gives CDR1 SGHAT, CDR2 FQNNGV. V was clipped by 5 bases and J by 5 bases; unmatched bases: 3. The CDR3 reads CASSPSGGEETQYF. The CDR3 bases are TGTGCCAGCAGCCCTAGCGGGGGGGAGGAGACCCAGTACTTC.

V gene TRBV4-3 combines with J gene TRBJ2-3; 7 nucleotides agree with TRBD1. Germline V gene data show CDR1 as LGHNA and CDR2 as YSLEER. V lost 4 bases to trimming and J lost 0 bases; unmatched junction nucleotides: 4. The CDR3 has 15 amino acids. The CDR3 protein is CASSRRDSSTDTQYF. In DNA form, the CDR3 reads TGCGCCAGCAGCCGCCGGGACAGTAGCACAGATACGCAGTATTTT.

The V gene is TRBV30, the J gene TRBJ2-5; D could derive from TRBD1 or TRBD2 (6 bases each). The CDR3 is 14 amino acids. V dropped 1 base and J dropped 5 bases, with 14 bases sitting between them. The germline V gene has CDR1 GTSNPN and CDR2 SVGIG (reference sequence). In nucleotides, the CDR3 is TGTGCCTGGAGTGAGGGGGGTGGTGGGGAGACCCAGTACTTC. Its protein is CAWSEGGGGETQYF.

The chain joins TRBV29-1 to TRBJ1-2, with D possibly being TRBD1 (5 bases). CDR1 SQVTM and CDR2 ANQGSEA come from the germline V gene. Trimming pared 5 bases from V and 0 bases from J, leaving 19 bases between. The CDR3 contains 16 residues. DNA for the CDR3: TGCAGCGTTACTACCAACATCAGGGTTTCTAACTATGGCTACACCTTC. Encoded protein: CSVTTNIRVSNYGYTF.

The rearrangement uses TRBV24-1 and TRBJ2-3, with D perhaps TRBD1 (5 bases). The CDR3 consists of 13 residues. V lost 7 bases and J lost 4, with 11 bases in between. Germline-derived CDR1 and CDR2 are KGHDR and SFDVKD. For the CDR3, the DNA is TGTGCCACCAGGAATACAGGTTCAGATACGCAGTATTTT. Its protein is CATRNTGSDTQYF.

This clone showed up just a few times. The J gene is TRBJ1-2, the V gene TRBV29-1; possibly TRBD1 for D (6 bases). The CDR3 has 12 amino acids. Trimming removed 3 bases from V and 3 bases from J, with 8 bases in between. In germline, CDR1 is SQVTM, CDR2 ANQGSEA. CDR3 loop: CSVDRQDYGYTF. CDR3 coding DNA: TGCAGCGTTGACCGACAGGACTATGGCTACACCTTC.

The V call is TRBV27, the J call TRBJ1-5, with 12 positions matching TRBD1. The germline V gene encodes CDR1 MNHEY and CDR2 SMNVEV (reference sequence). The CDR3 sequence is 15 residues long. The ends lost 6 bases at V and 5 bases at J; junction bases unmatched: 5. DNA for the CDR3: TGTGCCAGCAGACCCGGGACAGGGGGCCATCAGCCCCAGCATTTT. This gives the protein CASRPGTGGHQPQHF.